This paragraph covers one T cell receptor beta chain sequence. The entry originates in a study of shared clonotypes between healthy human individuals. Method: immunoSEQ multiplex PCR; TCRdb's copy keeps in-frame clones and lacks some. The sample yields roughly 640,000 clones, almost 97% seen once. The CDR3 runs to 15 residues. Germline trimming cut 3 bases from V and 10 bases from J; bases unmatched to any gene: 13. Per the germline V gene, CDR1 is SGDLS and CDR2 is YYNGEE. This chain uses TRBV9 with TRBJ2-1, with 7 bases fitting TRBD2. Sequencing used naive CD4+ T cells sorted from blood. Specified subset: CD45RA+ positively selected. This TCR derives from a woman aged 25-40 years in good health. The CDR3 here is CASSANNPTGGEQFF. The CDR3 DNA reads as TGTGCCAGCAGCGCTAATAACCCCACCGGGGGGGAGCAGTTCTTC. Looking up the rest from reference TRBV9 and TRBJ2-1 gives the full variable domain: DSGVTQTPKHLITATGQRVTLRCSPRSGDLSVYWYQQSLDQGLQFLIQYYNGEERAKGNILERFSAQQFPDLHSELNLSSLELGDSALYFCASSANNPTGGEQFFGPGTRLTVL.